The clone carrying this T cell receptor beta chain was found a few times. Antigen unknown. Preparation of the TCRbeta library involved a method that used unique molecular identifiers. Each CDR3 protein gets one entry after TCRdb re-called the PCR reads with MiXCR. This table holds about 980,000 distinct CDR3 sequences, 25% to 30% found once. The entry originates in a study of T-cell reconstitution after alpha-beta-depleted transplantation in children. Study-level points and caveats: The authors attributed T-cell counts and diversity one year after transplant mostly to newly produced T cells. Reportedly, only several hundred clones from non-depleted graft cells drove alpha-beta T-cell counts at about two months.

V lost 7 bases and J lost 6, with 24 bases in between. The CDR3 is made up of 17 amino acids. This material consisted of PBMCs, mostly from graft donor cells, taken 360 days after TCRalphabeta/CD19-depleted stem cell transplant. This chain uses TRBV12-3 or TRBV12-4 with TRBJ2-2; the D gene could be TRBD1 or TRBD2 (5 bases each). The source is a boy younger than two who had a stem cell transplant for SCID, so the T cells may come from the graft donor. This CDR3 is CASTSPVGVWLPGELFF. CDR3 sequence (DNA): TGTGCCAGCACTTCCCCCGTGGGGGTATGGCTCCCCGGGGAGCTGTTTTTT.